These 9 T cell receptor beta chains originate from one sample sequenced in a study of blood T cell repertoires in COVID-19. Assay: immunoSEQ multiplex PCR; the TCRdb copy retains only in-frame clones and omits some. The top ten clones hold about 3% of a sample with about 270,000 clones, 80% to 95% of them seen once. The sample was PBMCs or T cells enriched from blood (not recorded which). These receptors were taken from a man aged 40-49 years who had been exposed to COVID-19.

V and J are TRBV11-2 and TRBJ1-2; D is perhaps TRBD1 (6 bases). This CDR3 has 16 residues. Germline lookup yields CDR1 SGHAT and CDR2 FQNNGV. Between the trimmed V and J ends, which lost 5 bases and 3 bases, there was a span of 19 bases. The CDR3 region has the DNA TGTGCCAGCAGCGAGAAAAGGTCACAGGGACACTATGGCTACACCTTC. It translates to CASSEKRSQGHYGYTF.

The chain employs TRBV30 and TRBJ1-2, with a possible D match to TRBD1 (5 bases). The CDR3 has 17 residues. Germline CDR1 is GTSNPN and CDR2 is SVGIG (reference sequence). The V gene lost 4 bases and the J gene lost 0 bases, with 21 bases spanning the gap. The CDR3 nucleotides are TGTGCCTGGAAAAAGTTCCGGGGGGTCACTACTAACTATGGCTACACCTTC. Translating it yields CAWKKFRGVTTNYGYTF.

This clone was observed a single time. The chain uses TRBV6-1 and TRBJ1-1, with D possibly TRBD1 on 5 matching bases. Trimming cost V 2 bases and J 7 bases, with 11 bases left between them. The V gene's germline CDR1 is MNHNS and CDR2 SASEGT. This CDR3 region has 13 residues. CDR3 sequence: CASSEIGTSEAFF. CDR3 in DNA: TGTGCCAGCAGTGAAATCGGGACTAGTGAAGCTTTCTTT.

V and J are TRBV28 and TRBJ2-1, with 7 positions matching TRBD2. Per germline, CDR1 MDHEN and CDR2 SYDVKM. The CDR3 has 16 amino acids. The junction had 17 bases not matched to a gene; V was cut back by 8 bases and J by 7 bases. CDR3 DNA: TGTGCCAGCCGCGGTATTGAGCGGGTGGGGGGGAATGAGCAGTTCTTC. Its translation: CASRGIERVGGNEQFF.

This chain links TRBV12-5 with TRBJ2-7, with D perhaps TRBD1 (7 bases). With 4 bases removed from V and 6 bases from J, the gap between germline ends came to 19 bases. CDR1 and CDR2 (germline): LGHNT, FRNRAP. The CDR3 is 15 residues long. The CDR3 reads CASGSGGRQGREQYF. As DNA, the CDR3 is TGTGCTAGTGGTTCCGGGGGTCGACAGGGTCGCGAGCAGTACTTC.

The chain employs TRBV5-1 and TRBJ2-7; 11 bases align to TRBD2. Germline CDR1 and CDR2: SGHRS and YFSETQ. The junction had 3 bases not matched to a gene; V was cut back by 4 bases and J by 0 bases. The CDR3 is 15 residues long. The CDR3 nucleotides are TGCGCCAGCAGCCCCGGACTAGCGGGCTCCTACGAGCAGTACTTC. It specifies CASSPGLAGSYEQYF.

This chain uses TRBV11-3 with TRBJ1-3, with 7 bases that match TRBD1. This CDR3 contains 16 residues. Germline trimming cut 4 bases from V and 2 bases from J; bases unmatched to any gene: 8. Germline V gives CDR1 SGHNT, CDR2 YENEEA. In nucleotides, the CDR3 is TGTGCCAGCAGCTGGGTCTTGGGGACAGCTGGAAACACCATATATTTT. Residues: CASSWVLGTAGNTIYF.

This chain links TRBV6-2 or TRBV6-3 with TRBJ2-1; 12 bases fit TRBD2. The CDR3 covers 18 residues. With 0 bases clipped from V and 7 bases from J, the junction kept 10 bases outside the gene matches. The germline gives CDR1 MNHEY, CDR2 SVGEGT. The CDR3 coding sequence is TGTGCCAGCAGTTACTCGACATCAACTAGCGGGAGGTTAAATGAGCAGTTCTTC. This codes for CASSYSTSTSGRLNEQFF.

The V call is TRBV11-2, the J call TRBJ2-2; D is undetermined. CDR1 is SGHAT, CDR2 FQNNGV, per germline. The CDR3 consists of 12 residues. With 5 bases removed from V and 8 bases from J, the gap between germline ends came to 9 bases. Here the CDR3 DNA reads TGTGCCAGCAGCCTCAGCGAAGGGGAGCTGTTTTTT. Translating it yields CASSLSEGELFF.